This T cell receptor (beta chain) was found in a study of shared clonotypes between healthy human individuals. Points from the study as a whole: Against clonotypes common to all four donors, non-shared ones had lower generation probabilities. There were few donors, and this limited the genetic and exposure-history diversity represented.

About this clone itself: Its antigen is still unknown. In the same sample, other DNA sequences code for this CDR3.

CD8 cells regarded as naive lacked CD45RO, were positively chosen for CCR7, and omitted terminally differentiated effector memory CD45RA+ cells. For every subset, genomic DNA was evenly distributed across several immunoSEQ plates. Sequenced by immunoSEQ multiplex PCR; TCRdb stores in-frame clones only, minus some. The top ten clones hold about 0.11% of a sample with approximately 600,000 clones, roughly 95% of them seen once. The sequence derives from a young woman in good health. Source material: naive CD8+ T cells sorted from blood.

The CDR3 DNA follows: TGCGCCAGCAGCTCAGGACAGGGGGCGAGCTCCTACGAGCAGTACTTC. Its protein is CASSSGQGASSYEQYF. The chain joins TRBV5-1 to TRBJ2-7; TRBD1 agrees at 11 bases. The V segment lost 3 bases and the J segment 0 bases; nucleotides outside the gene matches: 5. The CDR3 totals 16 residues. Germline assignment: CDR1 SGHRS and CDR2 YFSETQ.